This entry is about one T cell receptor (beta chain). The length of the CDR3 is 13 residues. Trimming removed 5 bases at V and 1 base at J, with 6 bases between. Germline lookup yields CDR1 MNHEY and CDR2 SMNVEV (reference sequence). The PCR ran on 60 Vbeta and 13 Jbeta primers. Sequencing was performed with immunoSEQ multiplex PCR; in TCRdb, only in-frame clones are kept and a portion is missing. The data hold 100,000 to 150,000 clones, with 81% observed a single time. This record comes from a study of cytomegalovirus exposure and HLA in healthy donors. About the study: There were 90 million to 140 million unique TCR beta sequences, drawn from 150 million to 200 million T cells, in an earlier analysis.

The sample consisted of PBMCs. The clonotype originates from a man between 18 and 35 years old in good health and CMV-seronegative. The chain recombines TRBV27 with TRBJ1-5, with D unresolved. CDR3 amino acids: CASSPSSNQPQHF. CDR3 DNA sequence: TGTGCCAGCAGTCCTTCGAGCAATCAGCCCCAGCATTTT.